This T cell receptor (beta chain) was retrieved from a study of T cells in Graves' hyperthyroidism and ophthalmopathy. This CDR3 contains 12 residues. The V end lost 7 bases, the J end lost 6 bases, and 13 bases lay between the germline ends. Germline lookup yields CDR1 SNHLY and CDR2 FYNNEI. The table lists this clonotype with many counts. Its antigen remains unidentified. Authors of the study amplified TCR beta CDR3 regions from RNA transcripts. The TCR CDR3 first-round RT-PCR relied on the HTBI primer set. MiXCR was run by TCRdb on the multiplex PCR reads, yielding one entry per CDR3 protein. In the table there are approximately 98,000 distinct CDR3 sequences, around 40% of which are singletons. Regarding the study as a whole: The model's output predicted ophthalmopathy at a median of around 6.9 months prior to onset. Classification by a 13 V-J model distinguished ophthalmopathy from stable hyperthyroidism.

No progression to ophthalmopathy during 18 months of follow-up defined stable disease. Patients were excluded for uncontrolled infection, other autoimmune disease, pregnancy or lactation. Sequenced: peripheral blood or thyroid tissue (not recorded which). The receptor's source is a woman in her 30s with Graves' hyperthyroidism. The genes are TRBV2 and TRBJ2-7; D possibly matches TRBD1 or TRBD2 (6 bases each). The CDR3 region has the DNA TGTGCCAGCACCTATGGAGGGGGCGAGCAGTACTTC. The encoded protein is CASTYGGGEQYF.